The present T cell receptor (beta chain) was sequenced within a study of patients and donors after allogeneic stem cell transplantation. MiXCR, applied by TCRdb to the RT-PCR reads, yields one record per CDR3 protein. The sample carries roughly 140,000 distinct CDR3 sequences, about two fifths recorded once. Sequenced: blood, either unsorted or a sorted T cell fraction (not recorded which). This clonotype was obtained from a human donor who was either an allogeneic HSCT recipient or a stem cell or donor lymphocyte infusion donor (not recorded which). It is not recorded whose cells these are; they may come from a transplant donor.

CDR3 coding DNA: TGTGCCAGCAGTTACAGGTCCTCCTACGAGCAGTACGTC. Translating gives CASSYRSSYEQYV. The genes are TRBV6-6 and TRBJ2-7; D unresolved. The CDR3 loop spans 13 amino acids. Germline CDR1 MNHNY, CDR2 SVGAGI (reference sequence). V lost 2 bases to trimming and J lost 0 bases, with 5 bases between them.